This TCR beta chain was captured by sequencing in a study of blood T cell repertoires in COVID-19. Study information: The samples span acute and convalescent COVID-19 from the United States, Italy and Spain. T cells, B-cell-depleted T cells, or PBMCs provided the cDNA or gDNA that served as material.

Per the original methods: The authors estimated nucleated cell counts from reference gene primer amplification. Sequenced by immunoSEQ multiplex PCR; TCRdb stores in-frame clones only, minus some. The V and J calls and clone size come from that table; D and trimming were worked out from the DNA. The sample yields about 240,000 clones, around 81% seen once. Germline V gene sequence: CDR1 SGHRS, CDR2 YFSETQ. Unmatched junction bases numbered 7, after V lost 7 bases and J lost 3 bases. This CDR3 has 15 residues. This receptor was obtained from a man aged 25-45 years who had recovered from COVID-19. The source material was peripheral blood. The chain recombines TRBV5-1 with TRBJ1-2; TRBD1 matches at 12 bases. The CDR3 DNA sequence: TGCGCCAGCGGGACAGGGGGCGCAGGGGACTATGGCTACACCTTC. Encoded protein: CASGTGGAGDYGYTF.